The 25 T cell receptor beta chains in this list originate from one sample, sequenced in a study of CD8 T cells in Susac syndrome. RNA, at about 0.45 to 1 ug, was reverse transcribed with random hexamers. TCRdb itself ran the immunoSEQ multiplex PCR reads through MiXCR, one entry per CDR3 protein. Among about 430,000 distinct CDR3 sequences, approximately 85% were seen once, and the ten largest hold more than 0.09%. Sequenced material: CD8+ T cells from PBMCs. Receptor source: a human donor with multiple sclerosis.

The rearrangement links TRBV27 to TRBJ1-2; D is undetermined. Trimming shortened V by 2 bases and J by 6 bases, and 16 bases separated the two germline ends. The germline gives CDR1 MNHEY, CDR2 SMNVEV (reference sequence). The CDR3 has 15 residues. Here the CDR3 DNA reads TGTGCCAGCAGTTTAATGCCCTCACGGGGAGATGGCTACACCTTC. Its translation: CASSLMPSRGDGYTF.

This sequence joins TRBV3-1 and TRBJ1-2; TRBD1 is a possible D gene (5 bases). Germline V gene lookup returns CDR1 LGHDT and CDR2 YNNKEL (reference sequence). The CDR3 has 14 residues. Between the trimmed V and J ends, which lost 3 bases and 7 bases, there was a span of 15 bases. DNA of the CDR3: TGTGCCAGCAGCCACCGGGGACCGGCAAGTGGCTACACCTTC. Amino acid sequence: CASSHRGPASGYTF.

The V gene is TRBV10-2, the J gene TRBJ2-1; D is perhaps TRBD2 (5 bases). V was clipped by 8 bases and J by 5 bases, with 7 bases between them. Germline V gives CDR1 WSHSY, CDR2 SAAADI. The CDR3 totals 11 residues. CDR3: CASVGDNEQFF. The CDR3 DNA reads as TGCGCCAGCGTCGGGGACAATGAGCAGTTCTTC.

This chain uses TRBV29-1 with TRBJ2-1, with TRBD2 matching 11 bases. V was pared by 4 bases and J by 2 bases, with 16 bases of the junction left unmatched. The germline V gene encodes CDR1 SQVTM and CDR2 ANQGSEA. CDR3 length: 19 amino acids. The DNA of the CDR3 is TGCAGCGTTGGGGGAAATCTGGGACTAGCGGCCAAGACCTACAATGAGCAGTTCTTC. Residues: CSVGGNLGLAAKTYNEQFF.

The CDR3 is CATSRGPRGSGELFF. The CDR3 nucleotides are TGTGCCACCAGCAGAGGACCAAGAGGGTCCGGGGAGCTGTTTTTT. The V gene is TRBV15, the J gene TRBJ2-2; D perhaps matches TRBD2 (5 bases). This CDR3 has 15 amino acids. Germline CDR1 reads LNHNV; CDR2 reads YYDKDF (reference sequence). V was shortened by 1 base and J by 6 bases, with 12 bases between the two germline ends.

V and J are TRBV12-3 or TRBV12-4 and TRBJ2-1; the match to TRBD2 covers 7 bases. CDR3 length: 17 amino acids. V was pared by 0 bases and J by 5 bases, with 10 bases of the junction left unmatched. The CDR3 DNA sequence: TGTGCCAGCAGTTTAGCGAGGGCGGGAGTAAGGGACAATGAGCAGTTCTTC. Its protein product is CASSLARAGVRDNEQFF.

The CDR3 spells CASSLGSTGFYGYTF. In DNA form, the CDR3 reads TGTGCCAGCAGCTTGGGCTCGACAGGTTTCTATGGCTACACCTTC. The chain joins TRBV7-9 to TRBJ1-2; tentative D call: TRBD1 (6 bases). Germline lookup yields CDR1 SEHNR and CDR2 FQNEAQ (reference sequence). The CDR3 has 15 amino acids. The V end was cut by 3 bases, the J end by 4 bases, with 15 bases between.

The chain combines TRBV6-5 with TRBJ2-1; 9 bases map to TRBD2. The V gene's germline CDR1 is MNHEY and CDR2 SVGAGI. V lost 9 bases and J lost 0; bases outside the gene matches: 3. CDR3 length: 14 amino acids. In DNA form, the CDR3 reads TGTGCCAGTCGTAGCGGGAGCTCCTACAATGAGCAGTTCTTC. Amino acids: CASRSGSSYNEQFF.

Regarding this clonotype: Its ends do not fully match the called genes, so a read error is possible. The rearrangement links TRBV27 to TRBJ2-2; 7 nucleotides match TRBD1. CDR3 size: 14 residues. CDR1 is MNHEY and CDR2 is SMNVEV in the germline V gene (reference sequence). Written as DNA, the CDR3 is TGTGCTAGCAGTGTGACAGGGATCACCGGGGAGCTGTTTTTT. As protein: CASSVTGITGELFF.

This sequence joins TRBV27 and TRBJ2-5; 9 bases align to TRBD2. CDR3 length: 16 amino acids. The germline CDR1 and CDR2 sequences are MNHEY and SMNVEV (reference sequence). With 5 bases clipped from V and 2 bases from J, the junction kept 9 bases outside the gene matches. The CDR3 is CASSPSPLAGQETQYF. In nucleotides, the CDR3 is TGTGCCAGCAGTCCCTCCCCACTAGCGGGTCAAGAGACCCAGTACTTC.

The V call is TRBV20-1, the J call TRBJ2-1; TRBD2 aligns across 8 bases. Losses at the gene ends were 3 bases for V and 9 bases for J; bases not matched to a gene: 7. Germline lookup yields CDR1 DFQATT and CDR2 SNEGSKA (reference sequence). The CDR3 is made up of 13 amino acids. This CDR3 is CSARGRGAGEQFF. The DNA of the CDR3 is TGCAGTGCTAGGGGGCGGGGGGCGGGTGAGCAGTTCTTC.

The V and J genes are TRBV6-1 and TRBJ2-2; D possibly corresponds to TRBD2 (6 bases). This CDR3 is 15 amino acids long. Trimming shortened V by 3 bases and J by 6 bases, and 14 bases separated the two germline ends. Germline assignment: CDR1 MNHNS and CDR2 SASEGT. CDR3 sequence: CASSDRGIASGELFF. In nucleotides, the CDR3 is TGTGCCAGCAGTGACCGGGGGATAGCATCCGGGGAGCTGTTTTTT.

The chain links TRBV5-1 to TRBJ2-3; the match to TRBD2 covers 10 bases. The germline gives CDR1 SGHRS, CDR2 YFSETQ. The CDR3 loop spans 17 amino acids. J was trimmed by 3 bases and V by 0 bases; bases with no gene match: 7. The CDR3 sequence: CASSLALGTSETDTQYF. The CDR3 DNA follows: TGCGCCAGCAGCTTGGCCCTAGGGACTAGCGAAACAGATACGCAGTATTTT.

The chain couples TRBV5-6 to TRBJ2-7; 7 bases line up with TRBD1. From germline, CDR1 is SGHDT and CDR2 YYEEEE. The CDR3 covers 16 residues. V lost 0 bases and J lost 4; bases outside the gene matches: 10. The CDR3 DNA follows: TGTGCCAGCAGCTTGGATGGACAGGAAGTCTTTTACGAGCAGTACTTC. Its translation: CASSLDGQEVFYEQYF.

The CDR3 DNA sequence: TGTGCCAGCAGACTCGGACTGGGAGAGACCCAGTACTTC. It encodes CASRLGLGETQYF. The V gene is TRBV6-6, the J gene TRBJ2-5; D is possibly TRBD2 (5 bases). The ends were cut back, 6 bases at V and 4 bases at J, with 12 bases in the middle. The germline V gene encodes CDR1 MNHNY and CDR2 SVGAGI (reference sequence). This CDR3 is 13 amino acids long.

This clonotype came up a few times. This rearrangement joins TRBV27 to TRBJ2-2; D is possibly TRBD2 (6 bases). V was shortened by 2 bases and J by 7 bases, with 11 bases between the two germline ends. Germline V gives CDR1 MNHEY, CDR2 SMNVEV (reference sequence). CDR3 length: 14 residues. The CDR3 sequence: CASSLRAGSGELFF. The DNA for the CDR3 is TGTGCCAGCAGTTTACGGGCCGGGAGCGGGGAGCTGTTTTTT.

The rearrangement uses TRBV5-6 and TRBJ2-5, with TRBD2 identical over 12 bases. The CDR3 is 16 amino acids. V was pared by 3 bases and J by 7 bases, with 10 bases of the junction left unmatched. Germline CDR1 is SGHDT and CDR2 is YYEEEE. CDR3 in DNA: TGTGCCAGCAGCTACCGGACTAGCGGGACCCGCGGGACCCAGTACTTC. As protein: CASSYRTSGTRGTQYF. The complete variable domain, with remaining parts taken from reference TRBV5-6 and TRBJ2-5, reads DAGVTQSPTHLIKTRGQQVTLRCSPKSGHDTVSWYQQALGQGPQFIFQYYEEEERQRGNFPDRFSGHQFPNYSSELNVNALLLGDSALYLCASSYRTSGTRGTQYFGPGTRLLVL.

CDR3 residues: CASSRSDLSASNQPQHF. DNA for the CDR3: TGTGCCAGCAGCCGATCTGACCTGTCGGCCTCGAATCAGCCCCAGCATTTT. V gene TRBV7-9 combines with J gene TRBJ1-5; the D is unclear. V lost 5 bases, J lost 4 bases, and 21 bases lay in between. The CDR3 has 17 amino acids. Per germline, CDR1 SEHNR and CDR2 FQNEAQ (reference sequence).

The rearrangement uses TRBV6-5 and TRBJ1-1; D ambiguous. Trimming removed 4 bases from V and 4 bases from J, with 13 bases in between. This CDR3 spans 14 amino acids. The germline CDR1 and CDR2 sequences are MNHEY and SVGAGI. The CDR3 sequence is CASSLGPLSTEAFF. Here the CDR3 DNA reads TGTGCCAGCAGTTTAGGACCCCTGAGCACTGAAGCTTTCTTT.

In its sample, this clonotype was seen a few times. V and J are TRBV27 and TRBJ1-2, with D perhaps TRBD1 (5 bases). The CDR3 sequence is 13 residues long. CDR1 MNHEY and CDR2 SMNVEV come from the germline V gene (reference sequence). Trimming cost V 3 bases and J 4 bases, with 9 bases left between them. The CDR3 DNA reads TGTGCCAGCAGTTTCGGGGGAACCTATGGCTACACCTTC. Protein sequence: CASSFGGTYGYTF.

The gene calls are TRBV6-1 and TRBJ1-1, with 7 bases identical to TRBD1. Looked up from germline, CDR1 is MNHNS and CDR2 is SASEGT. V was clipped by 8 bases and J by 4 bases; unmatched bases: 7. The CDR3 loop spans 13 amino acids. The CDR3, as DNA: TGTGCCAGCGGTGGGACAGAGGCCACTGAAGCTTTCTTT. It translates to CASGGTEATEAFF.

This rearrangement joins TRBV27 to TRBJ1-6; D is undetermined. The V end lost 0 bases, the J end lost 16 bases, and 16 bases lay between the germline ends. The germline V gene encodes CDR1 MNHEY and CDR2 SMNVEV (reference sequence). CDR3 length: 14 residues. The CDR3 protein is CASSLSFPGLGLHF. DNA of the CDR3: TGTGCCAGCAGTTTATCGTTTCCGGGCCTTGGACTCCACTTT.

This CDR3 reads CASSEGTTNTGELFF. The CDR3 coding sequence is TGTGCCAGCAGTGAAGGGACTACCAACACCGGGGAGCTGTTTTTT. The rearrangement links TRBV6-1 to TRBJ2-2, with TRBD2 as a possible D gene (6 bases). In germline, CDR1 is MNHNS, CDR2 SASEGT. Between the trimmed V and J ends, which lost 1 base and 2 bases, there was a span of 8 bases. This CDR3 contains 15 residues.

This chain connects TRBV7-9 to TRBJ1-4; weak D call: TRBD1 (6 bases). CDR3 length: 15 residues. V was clipped by 5 bases and J by 6 bases, with 16 bases between them. Germline V lookup: CDR1 SEHNR, CDR2 FQNEAQ (reference sequence). The CDR3 sequence: CASSLPDSYYEKLFF. CDR3 bases: TGTGCCAGCAGCCTACCGGACAGTTATTATGAAAAACTGTTTTTT.

This chain uses TRBV15 with TRBJ2-1; the match to TRBD2 covers 7 bases. The CDR3 runs 16 residues. The ends lost 2 bases at V and 4 bases at J; junction bases unmatched: 8. Germline V gene data show CDR1 as LNHNV and CDR2 as YYDKDF (reference sequence). CDR3 protein: CATSRPSGTGYNEQFF. CDR3 nucleotide sequence: TGTGCCACCAGCAGACCAAGCGGGACCGGTTACAATGAGCAGTTCTTC.